This T cell receptor beta chain originates from a study of T cells after yellow fever vaccination. General study results and limits: Clonotypes shared by both compartments, CD4 and CD8, made up a small share.

TCRdb analysed the 5' RACE reads with MiXCR anew, one entry per CDR3 protein. The repertoire holds some 300,000 distinct CDR3 sequences, with roughly 8.6% as singletons. V was trimmed by 7 bases and J by 4 bases, leaving 8 bases between them. The CDR3 covers 13 residues. This clonotype showed up just a few times. No antigen is known for it. This chain connects TRBV12-3 or TRBV12-4 to TRBJ2-6, with D possibly TRBD2 on 5 matching bases. The starting material was PBMCs, obtained 35 to 50 days after the first yellow fever vaccination. This clonotype was sampled from a man aged 18-30 years who received the YFV17D yellow fever vaccine. The CDR3 spells CASISGGANVLTF. The CDR3 nucleotides are TGTGCCAGCATCTCGGGGGGGGCCAACGTCCTGACTTTC.